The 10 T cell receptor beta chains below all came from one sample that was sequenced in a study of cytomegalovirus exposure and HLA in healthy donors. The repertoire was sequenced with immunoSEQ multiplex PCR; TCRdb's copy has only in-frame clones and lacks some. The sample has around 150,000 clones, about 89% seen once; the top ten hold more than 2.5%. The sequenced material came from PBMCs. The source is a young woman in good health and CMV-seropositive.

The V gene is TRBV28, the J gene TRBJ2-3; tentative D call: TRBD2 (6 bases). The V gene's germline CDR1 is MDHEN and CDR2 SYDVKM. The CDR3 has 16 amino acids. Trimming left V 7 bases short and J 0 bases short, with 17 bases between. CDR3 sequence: CASTHLRGTSTDTQYF. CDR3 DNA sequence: TGTGCCAGCACCCACCTCCGGGGGACTAGCACAGATACGCAGTATTTT.

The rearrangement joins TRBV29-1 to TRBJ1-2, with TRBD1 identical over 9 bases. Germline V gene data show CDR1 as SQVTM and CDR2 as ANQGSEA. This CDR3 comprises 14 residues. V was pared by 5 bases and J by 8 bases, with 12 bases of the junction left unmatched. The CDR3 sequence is CSVTTPGQGKGYTF. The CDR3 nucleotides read TGCAGCGTTACCACTCCGGGACAGGGAAAGGGCTACACCTTC.

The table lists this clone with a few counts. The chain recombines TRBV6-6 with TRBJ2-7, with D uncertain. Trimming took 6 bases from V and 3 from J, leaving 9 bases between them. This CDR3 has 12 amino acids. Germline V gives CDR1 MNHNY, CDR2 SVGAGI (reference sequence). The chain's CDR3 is CASSPGLYEQYF. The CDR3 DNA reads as TGTGCCAGCAGCCCAGGCCTCTACGAGCAGTACTTC.

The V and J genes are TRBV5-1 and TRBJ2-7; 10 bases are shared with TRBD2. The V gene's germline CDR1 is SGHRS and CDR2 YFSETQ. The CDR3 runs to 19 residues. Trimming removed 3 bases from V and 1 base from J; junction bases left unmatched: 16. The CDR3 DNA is TGCGCCAGCAGCTCCTATTCACTAGCGGGGCGGGGTCGGTCCTACGAGCAGTACTTC. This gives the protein CASSSYSLAGRGRSYEQYF.

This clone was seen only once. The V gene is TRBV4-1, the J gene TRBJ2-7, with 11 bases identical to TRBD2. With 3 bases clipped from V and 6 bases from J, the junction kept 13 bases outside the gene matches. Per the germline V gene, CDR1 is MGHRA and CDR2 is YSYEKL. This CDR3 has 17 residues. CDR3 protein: CASSQPATSGTTAEQYF. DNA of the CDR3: TGCGCCAGCAGCCAGCCCGCGACTAGCGGGACTACCGCCGAGCAGTACTTC.

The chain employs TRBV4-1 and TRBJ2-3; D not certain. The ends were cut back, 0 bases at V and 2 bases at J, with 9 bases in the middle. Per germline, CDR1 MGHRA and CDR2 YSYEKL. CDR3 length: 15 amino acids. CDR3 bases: TGCGCCAGCAGCCAAGAACTGACATACACAGATACGCAGTATTTT. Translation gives CASSQELTYTDTQYF.

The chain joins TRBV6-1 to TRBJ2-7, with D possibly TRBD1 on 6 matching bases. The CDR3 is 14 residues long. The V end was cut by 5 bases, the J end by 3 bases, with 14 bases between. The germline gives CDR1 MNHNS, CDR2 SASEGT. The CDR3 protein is CASSQGFPGYEQYF. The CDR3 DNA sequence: TGTGCCAGCAGTCAGGGGTTCCCGGGCTACGAGCAGTACTTC.

CDR3 amino acids: CASSPPTGGNTEAFF. The CDR3 DNA is TGTGCCAGCAGCCCCCCGACAGGGGGGAACACTGAAGCTTTCTTT. The chain employs TRBV11-2 and TRBJ1-1, with 9 positions matching TRBD1. The ends lost 5 bases at V and 1 base at J; junction bases unmatched: 5. This CDR3 contains 15 residues. Germline-derived CDR1 and CDR2 are SGHAT and FQNNGV.

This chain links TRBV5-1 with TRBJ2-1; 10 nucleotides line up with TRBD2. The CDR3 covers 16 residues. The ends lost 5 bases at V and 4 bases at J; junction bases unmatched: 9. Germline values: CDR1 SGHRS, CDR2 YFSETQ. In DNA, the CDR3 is TGCGCCAGCAGTTTTAGCGGGAGGTCGGGATACAATGAGCAGTTCTTC. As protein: CASSFSGRSGYNEQFF.

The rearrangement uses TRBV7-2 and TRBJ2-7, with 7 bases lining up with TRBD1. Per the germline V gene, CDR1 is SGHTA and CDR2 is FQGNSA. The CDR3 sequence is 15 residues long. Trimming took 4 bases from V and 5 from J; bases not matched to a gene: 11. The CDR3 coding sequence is TGTGCCAGCAGCTCCCCTGACAGGGAGAGTGACGAGCAGTACTTC. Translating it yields CASSSPDRESDEQYF.